Reported below is one T cell receptor (beta chain). What it binds is unknown. The data are from a study of T cell repertoires in cytomegalovirus infection. Study overall: Recently identified HLA-C-restricted CMV epitopes were among the peptides used. Findings of the study overall: Dominating the ex vivo response were TCR beta clonotypes that were CMV-specific and HLA-C-restricted. Cumulated frequencies of public TCR beta families served to identify carriers of CMV plus the relevant HLA.

This CDR3 contains 15 residues. Germline V lookup: CDR1 MGHRA, CDR2 YSYEKL. V was cut by 1 base and J by 5 bases, with 14 bases left in between. TCRdb re-analysed the reads in MiXCR, keeping a single row per CDR3 protein. The sample contains 570,000 or so distinct CDR3 sequences, just under 40% of which appear only once. This chain links TRBV4-1 with TRBJ1-1; D gene unclear. Sample: cultured PBMCs, taken from culture after CMV antigen stimulation. The clonotype was recovered from a human donor in good health (CMV status not recorded). Some clones in this sample may be carry-over from other donors' samples. The CDR3 coding sequence is TGCGCCAGCAGCCAAGCTCCTCAGGAGGATACTGAAGCTTTCTTT. This sequence encodes CASSQAPQEDTEAFF.